Listed here is a single TCR beta chain. Its specificity is unknown. This sample was taken from a study of CD8+ T cells in alopecia areata. Findings and limits, study-wide: The link between baseline CD8+ expansion and response remains uncertain with one nonresponder.

After isolation, RNA underwent reverse transcription to generate cDNA as the sequencing template. Measured with immunoSEQ multiplex PCR; TCRdb has only the in-frame clones, and not every one. Altogether 190,000 or so clones are present, nearly 60% being singletons, with the ten largest covering 5.5%. Germline V gene sequence: CDR1 SGHDT, CDR2 YYEEEE. The CDR3 has 14 amino acids. V dropped 0 bases and J dropped 1 base, with 5 bases sitting between them. Treatment defined: oral pan-JAK inhibitor, 5-10 mg twice daily. The sequences come from CD4+ T cells sorted from blood, collected at week 24, from a patient treated with tofacitinib. V and J are TRBV5-6 and TRBJ2-1; D not resolved. The sequence derives from a human donor with alopecia areata. The CDR3 loop is CASSLGSSYNEQFF. CDR3 sequence (DNA): TGTGCCAGCAGCTTGGGGAGTTCCTACAATGAGCAGTTCTTC. Supplemented by reference TRBV5-6 and TRBJ2-1, the full variable domain reads DAGVTQSPTHLIKTRGQQVTLRCSPKSGHDTVSWYQQALGQGPQFIFQYYEEEERQRGNFPDRFSGHQFPNYSSELNVNALLLGDSALYLCASSLGSSYNEQFFGPGTRLTVL.